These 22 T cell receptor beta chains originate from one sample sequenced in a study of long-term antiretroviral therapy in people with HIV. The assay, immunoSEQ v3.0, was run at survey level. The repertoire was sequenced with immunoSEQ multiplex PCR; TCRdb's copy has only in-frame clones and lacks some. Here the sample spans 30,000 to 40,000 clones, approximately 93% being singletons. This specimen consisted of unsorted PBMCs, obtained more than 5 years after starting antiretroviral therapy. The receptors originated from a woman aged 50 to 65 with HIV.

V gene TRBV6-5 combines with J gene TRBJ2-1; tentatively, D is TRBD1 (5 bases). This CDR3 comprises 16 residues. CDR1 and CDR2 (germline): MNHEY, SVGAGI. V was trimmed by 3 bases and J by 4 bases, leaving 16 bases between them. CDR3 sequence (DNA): TGTGCCAGCAGTTATGTTAGTACAGGACAATACAATGAGCAGTTCTTC. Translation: CASSYVSTGQYNEQFF.

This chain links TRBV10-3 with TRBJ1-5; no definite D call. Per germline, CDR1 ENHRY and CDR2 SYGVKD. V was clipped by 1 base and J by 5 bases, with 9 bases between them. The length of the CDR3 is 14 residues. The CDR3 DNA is TGTGCCATCAGTGAGTTAGATAGAGATCAGCCCCAGCATTTT. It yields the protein CAISELDRDQPQHF.

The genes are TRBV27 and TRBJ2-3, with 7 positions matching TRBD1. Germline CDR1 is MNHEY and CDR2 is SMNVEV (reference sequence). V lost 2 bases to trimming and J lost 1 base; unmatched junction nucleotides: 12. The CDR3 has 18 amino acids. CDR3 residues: CASSLVGTARWGTDTQYF. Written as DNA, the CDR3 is TGTGCCAGCAGTTTAGTAGGGACAGCCCGTTGGGGCACAGATACGCAGTATTTT.

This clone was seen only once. In DNA, the CDR3 is TGTGCCAGCAGCCTTACACCCAGCTCTCAAGCTTTCTTT. It is translated as CASSLTPSSQAFF. The V gene is TRBV5-6, the J gene TRBJ1-1; no clear D. Germline V gene sequence: CDR1 SGHDT, CDR2 YYEEEE. Trimming removed 4 bases from V and 9 bases from J, with 16 bases in between. This CDR3 has 13 amino acids.

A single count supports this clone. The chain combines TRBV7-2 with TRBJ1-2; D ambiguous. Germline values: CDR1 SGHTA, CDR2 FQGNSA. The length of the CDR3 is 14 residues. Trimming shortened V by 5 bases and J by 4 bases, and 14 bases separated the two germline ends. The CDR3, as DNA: TGTGCCAGCAGCATAACCGGGGAACCCTATGGCTACACCTTC. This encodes CASSITGEPYGYTF.

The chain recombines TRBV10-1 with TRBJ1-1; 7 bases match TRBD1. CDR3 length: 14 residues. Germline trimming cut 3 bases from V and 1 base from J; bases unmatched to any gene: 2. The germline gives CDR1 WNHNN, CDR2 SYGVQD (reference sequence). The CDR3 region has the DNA TGCGCCAGCAGTGAAAACAGGGGGAACACTGAAGCTTTCTTT. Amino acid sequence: CASSENRGNTEAFF.

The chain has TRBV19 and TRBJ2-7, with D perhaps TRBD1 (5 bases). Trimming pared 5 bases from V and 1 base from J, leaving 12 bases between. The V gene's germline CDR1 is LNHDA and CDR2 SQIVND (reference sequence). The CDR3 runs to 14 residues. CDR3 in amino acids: CASSPMAGSYEQYF. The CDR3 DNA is TGTGCCAGTAGTCCAATGGCAGGGTCCTACGAGCAGTACTTC.

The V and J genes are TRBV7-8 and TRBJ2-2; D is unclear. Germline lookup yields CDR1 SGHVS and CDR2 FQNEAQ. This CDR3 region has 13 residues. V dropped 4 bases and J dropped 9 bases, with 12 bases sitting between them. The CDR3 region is CASSSYLYRELFF. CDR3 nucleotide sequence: TGTGCCAGCAGCTCTTATCTCTATCGGGAGCTGTTTTTT.

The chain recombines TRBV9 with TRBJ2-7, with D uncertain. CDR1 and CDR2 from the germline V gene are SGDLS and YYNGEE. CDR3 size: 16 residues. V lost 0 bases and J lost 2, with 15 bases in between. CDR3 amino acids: CASSVGAEIITYEQYF. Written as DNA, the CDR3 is TGTGCCAGCAGCGTAGGAGCAGAAATTATAACCTACGAGCAGTACTTC. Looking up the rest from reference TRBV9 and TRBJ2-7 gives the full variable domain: DSGVTQTPKHLITATGQRVTLRCSPRSGDLSVYWYQQSLDQGLQFLIQYYNGEERAKGNILERFSAQQFPDLHSELNLSSLELGDSALYFCASSVGAEIITYEQYFGPGTRLTVT.

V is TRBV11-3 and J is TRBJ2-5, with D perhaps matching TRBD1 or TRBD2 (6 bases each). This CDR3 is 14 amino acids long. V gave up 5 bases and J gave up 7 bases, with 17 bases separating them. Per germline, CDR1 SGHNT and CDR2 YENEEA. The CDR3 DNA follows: TGTGCCAGCAGCGGGAGGACAGACACAGGGACCCAGTACTTC. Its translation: CASSGRTDTGTQYF.

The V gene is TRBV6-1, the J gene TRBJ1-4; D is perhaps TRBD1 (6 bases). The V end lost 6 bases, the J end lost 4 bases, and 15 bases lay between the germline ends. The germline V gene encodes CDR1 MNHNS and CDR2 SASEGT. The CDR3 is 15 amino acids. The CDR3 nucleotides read TGTGCCAGCAGGCAGGGGCCGGGGTATAATGAAAAACTGTTTTTT. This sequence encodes CASRQGPGYNEKLFF.

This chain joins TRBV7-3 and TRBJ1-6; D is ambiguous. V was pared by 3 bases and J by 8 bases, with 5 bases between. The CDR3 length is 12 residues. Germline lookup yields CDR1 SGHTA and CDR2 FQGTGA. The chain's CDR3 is CASSLPDSPLHF. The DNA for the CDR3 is TGTGCCAGCAGCTTGCCGGATTCACCCCTCCACTTT.

The DNA for the CDR3 is TGTGCCAGTAAGGAGGGGCCTTACACCGGGGAGCTGTTTTTT. Its translation: CASKEGPYTGELFF. The chain recombines TRBV19 with TRBJ2-2; D possibly corresponds to TRBD2 (6 bases). The CDR3 sequence is 14 residues long. With 7 bases removed from V and 3 bases from J, the gap between germline ends came to 12 bases. In germline, CDR1 is LNHDA, CDR2 SQIVND (reference sequence).

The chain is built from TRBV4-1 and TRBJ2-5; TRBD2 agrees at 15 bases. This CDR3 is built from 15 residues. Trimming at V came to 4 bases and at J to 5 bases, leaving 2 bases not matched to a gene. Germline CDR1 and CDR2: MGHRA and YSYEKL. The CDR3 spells CASSPGTSGRETQYF. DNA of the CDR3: TGCGCCAGCAGCCCCGGGACTAGCGGGAGGGAGACCCAGTACTTC.

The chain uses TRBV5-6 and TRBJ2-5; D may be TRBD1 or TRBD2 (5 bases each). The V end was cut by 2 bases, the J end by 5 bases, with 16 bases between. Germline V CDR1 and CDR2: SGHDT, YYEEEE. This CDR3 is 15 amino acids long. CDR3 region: CASSFWVRDGETQYF. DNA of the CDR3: TGTGCCAGCAGCTTCTGGGTCAGGGACGGGGAGACCCAGTACTTC.

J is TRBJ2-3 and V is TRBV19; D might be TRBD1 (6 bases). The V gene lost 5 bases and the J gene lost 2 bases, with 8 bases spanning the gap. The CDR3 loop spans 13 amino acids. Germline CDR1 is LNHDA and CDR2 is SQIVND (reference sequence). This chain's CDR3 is CASSGQITDTQYF. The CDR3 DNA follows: TGTGCCAGTAGTGGACAGATCACAGATACGCAGTATTTT.

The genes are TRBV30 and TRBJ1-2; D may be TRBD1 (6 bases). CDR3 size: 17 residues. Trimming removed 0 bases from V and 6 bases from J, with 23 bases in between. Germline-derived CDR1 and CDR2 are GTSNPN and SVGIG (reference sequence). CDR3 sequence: CAWSVNAIGSGANGYTF. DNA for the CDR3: TGTGCCTGGAGTGTAAATGCCATCGGGTCAGGGGCTAATGGCTACACCTTC. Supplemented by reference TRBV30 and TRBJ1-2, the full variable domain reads SQTIHQWPATLVQPVGSPLSLECTVEGTSNPNLYWYRQAAGRGLQLLFYSVGIGQISSEVPQNLSASRPQDRQFILSSKKLLLSDSGFYLCAWSVNAIGSGANGYTFGSGTRLTVV.

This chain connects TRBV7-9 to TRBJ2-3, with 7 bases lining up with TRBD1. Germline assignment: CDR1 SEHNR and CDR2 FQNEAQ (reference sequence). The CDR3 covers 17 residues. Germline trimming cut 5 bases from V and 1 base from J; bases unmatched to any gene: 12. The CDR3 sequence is CASSPFRTGRRTDTQYF. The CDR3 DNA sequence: TGTGCCAGCAGCCCATTCCGGACAGGCCGACGCACAGATACGCAGTATTTT.

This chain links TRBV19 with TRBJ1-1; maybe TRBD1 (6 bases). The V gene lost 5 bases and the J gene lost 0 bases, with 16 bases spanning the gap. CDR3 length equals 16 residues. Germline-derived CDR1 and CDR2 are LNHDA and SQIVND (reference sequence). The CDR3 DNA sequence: TGTGCCAGTAGTGAAGACCCGACAGGACTGAACACTGAAGCTTTCTTT. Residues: CASSEDPTGLNTEAFF. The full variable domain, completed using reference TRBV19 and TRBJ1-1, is DGGITQSPKYLFRKEGQNVTLSCEQNLNHDAMYWYRQDPGQGLRLIYYSQIVNDFQKGDIAEGYSVSREKKESFPLTVTSAQKNPTAFYLCASSEDPTGLNTEAFFGQGTRLTVV.

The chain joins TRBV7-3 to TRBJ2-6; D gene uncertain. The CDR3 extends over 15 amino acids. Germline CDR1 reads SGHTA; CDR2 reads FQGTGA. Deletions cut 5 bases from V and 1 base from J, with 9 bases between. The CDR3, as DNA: TGTGCCAGCAGCCCGGACGTATCTGGGGCCAACGTCCTGACTTTC. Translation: CASSPDVSGANVLTF.

The CDR3 bases are TGTGCCAGTAGTATTTGGACAGGAAACTCTGGGGCCAACGTCCTGACTTTC. Amino acid sequence: CASSIWTGNSGANVLTF. The chain carries TRBV19 and TRBJ2-6; 7 nucleotides line up with TRBD1. V trimming: 3 bases; J trimming: 0 bases; junction bases outside the gene matches: 5. Per the germline V gene, CDR1 is LNHDA and CDR2 is SQIVND (reference sequence). The CDR3 has 17 residues.

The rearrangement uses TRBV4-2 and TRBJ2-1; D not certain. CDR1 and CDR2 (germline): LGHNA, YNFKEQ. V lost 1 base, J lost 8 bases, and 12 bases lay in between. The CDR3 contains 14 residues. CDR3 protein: CASSQAGPLDEQFF. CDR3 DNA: TGTGCCAGCAGCCAAGCGGGCCCCCTCGATGAGCAGTTCTTC.